The clone carrying this T cell receptor (beta chain) has only a few counts. Its antigen is not identified. Diagnoses rested on clinical symptoms, serum thyroxine and TRAb, thyroid ultrasound and orbital computed tomography. The length of the CDR3 is 11 residues. V lost 6 bases to trimming and J lost 9 bases; unmatched junction nucleotides: 4. Germline values: CDR1 LGHDT, CDR2 YNNKEL (reference sequence). This record comes from a study of T cells in Graves' hyperthyroidism and ophthalmopathy. General study points: Ophthalmopathy was separated from stable hyperthyroidism by a 13 V-J model. Model-based prediction identified ophthalmopathy a median about 6.8 months prior to its onset.

TCR beta CDR3 regions were amplified from RNA. TCR CDR3 regions were first amplified by RT-PCR with HTBI primers. A single record per CDR3 protein comes from TCRdb applying MiXCR to the multiplex PCR reads. The sample consists of about 400,000 distinct CDR3 sequences, 13% to 15% of them appearing once. Sequencing was performed on blood. The chain couples TRBV3-1 to TRBJ1-2; TRBD1 agrees at 7 bases. The origin of this receptor is a woman aged 60-75 years with Graves' ophthalmopathy. In nucleotides, the CDR3 is TGTGCCAGCAGAGACAGGGTCCGCTACACCTTC. Its protein is CASRDRVRYTF.